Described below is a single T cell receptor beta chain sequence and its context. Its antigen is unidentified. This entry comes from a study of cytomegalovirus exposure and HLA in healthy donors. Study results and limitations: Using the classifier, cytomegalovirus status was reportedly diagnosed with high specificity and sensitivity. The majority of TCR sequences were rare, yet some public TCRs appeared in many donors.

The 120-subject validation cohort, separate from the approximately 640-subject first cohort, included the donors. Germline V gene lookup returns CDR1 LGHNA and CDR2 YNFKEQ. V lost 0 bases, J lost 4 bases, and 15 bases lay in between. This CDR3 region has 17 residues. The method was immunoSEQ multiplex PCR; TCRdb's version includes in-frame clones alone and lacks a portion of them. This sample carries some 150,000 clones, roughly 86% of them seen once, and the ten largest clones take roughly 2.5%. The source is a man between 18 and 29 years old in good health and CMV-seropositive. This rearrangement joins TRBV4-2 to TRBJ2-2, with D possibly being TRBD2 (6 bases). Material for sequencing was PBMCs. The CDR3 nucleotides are TGTGCCAGCAGCCAAGAGGGATTAGCGGCTATCACCGGGGAGCTGTTTTTT. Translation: CASSQEGLAAITGELFF.